The source of this TCR beta chain is a study of blood T cell repertoires in COVID-19. Across the study: Both acute and convalescent COVID-19 samples were obtained from the United States, Italy and Spain. Nucleic acid was either cDNA or gDNA, and it came from T cells, B-cell-depleted T cells, or PBMCs.

The ends lost 7 bases at V and 8 bases at J; junction bases unmatched: 22. The CDR3 covers 17 residues. Germline CDR1 and CDR2: SGHVS and FNYEAQ. Original methodology: Scientists estimated how many nucleated cells there were by amplifying reference gene primers. The assay was immunoSEQ multiplex PCR, and TCRdb's table has in-frame clones only and misses some. That table is the source of V, J and clone size, and D and trimming were worked out from the DNA. The data contain fewer than 50,000 clones, 86% of them singletons. V gene TRBV7-6 combines with J gene TRBJ1-2; 7 positions agree with TRBD1. Sequencing was performed on peripheral blood. This sequence originates from a human donor in a cohort sampled during active COVID-19. The CDR3 nucleotides are TGTGCCAGCACCGAAACCCCCGGGACAGCCAACTTTGGCGGCTACACCTTC. The encoded protein is CASTETPGTANFGGYTF.